The 23 T cell receptor beta chains in this list originate from one sample, sequenced in a study of shared clonotypes between healthy human individuals. Sequencing used immunoSEQ multiplex PCR; TCRdb keeps in-frame clones, though not all of them. This table holds about 1 million clones, more than 65% found once. The specimen was memory CD4+ T cells sorted from blood. Subset noted: CD45RA-negative fraction. These receptors were obtained from a man younger than 35 in good health.

This clone has a single count. This chain links TRBV5-4 with TRBJ2-7; 9 bases align to TRBD1. The V segment lost 4 bases and the J segment 5 bases; nucleotides outside the gene matches: 16. CDR3 length: 17 amino acids. CDR1 SGHNT and CDR2 YYREEE come from the germline V gene (reference sequence). CDR3 sequence: CASSRRLTTGGIDEQYF. The CDR3 DNA reads as TGTGCCAGCAGCCGACGCCTCACGACAGGGGGTATCGACGAGCAGTACTTC.

This clone was recorded at least ten times. The chain links TRBV5-6 to TRBJ1-4; TRBD1 is a possible D gene (6 bases). CDR3 length equals 14 residues. The V and J ends lost 6 bases and 8 bases respectively, with 17 bases between them. Germline V gene lookup returns CDR1 SGHDT and CDR2 YYEEEE. In DNA, the CDR3 is TGTGCCAGCACCCTGGGGGCAGGGGTAGAAAAACTGTTTTTT. This codes for CASTLGAGVEKLFF.

Details on this clone: This same CDR3 is encoded by further DNA sequences in the sample. The gene calls are TRBV28 and TRBJ1-2; unclear D gene. V lost 5 bases, J lost 7 bases, and 8 bases lay in between. Germline V lookup: CDR1 MDHEN, CDR2 SYDVKM. The CDR3 loop spans 11 amino acids. The CDR3 sequence: CASSPSSGYTF. The CDR3 region has the DNA TGTGCCAGCAGTCCGTCCAGTGGCTACACCTTC.

This clone was observed a few times. V usage is TRBV5-1 and J usage is TRBJ1-6; the match to TRBD1 covers 8 bases. The germline V gene has CDR1 SGHRS and CDR2 YFSETQ. The CDR3 contains 14 residues. Trimming removed 4 bases from V and 7 bases from J; junction bases left unmatched: 4. The CDR3 sequence is CASSAQGVNSPLHF. CDR3 nucleotides: TGCGCCAGCAGCGCACAGGGGGTGAATTCACCCCTCCACTTT.

The chain combines TRBV4-2 with TRBJ2-7, with D perhaps matching TRBD1 or TRBD2 (5 bases each). V shed 1 base and J shed 3 bases, with 13 bases lying between them. The CDR3 runs to 15 residues. From germline, CDR1 is LGHNA and CDR2 YNFKEQ. CDR3 in DNA: TGTGCCAGCAGCCAAGGCCGGGACGGAGTCTACGAGCAGTACTTC. Amino acid sequence: CASSQGRDGVYEQYF.

In DNA, the CDR3 is TGCAGCGCTTGGGACATCTCAAATACGCAGTATTTT. Its protein is CSAWDISNTQYF. This chain connects TRBV29-1 to TRBJ2-3; possibly TRBD1 for D (6 bases). Germline V gene sequence: CDR1 SQVTM, CDR2 ANQGSEA. V was pared by 7 bases and J by 7 bases, with 15 bases between. The CDR3 spans 12 residues.

This chain links TRBV4-2 with TRBJ1-2; no clear D. The CDR3 spans 14 residues. Germline CDR1 and CDR2: LGHNA and YNFKEQ. With 4 bases removed from V and 7 bases from J, the gap between germline ends came to 16 bases. CDR3 bases: TGTGCCAGCAGCCTCCAGACCGGGAGCCTTGGCTACACCTTC. This gives the protein CASSLQTGSLGYTF.

This chain connects TRBV5-1 to TRBJ1-2; D is perhaps TRBD1 (5 bases). CDR1 SGHRS and CDR2 YFSETQ come from the germline V gene. This CDR3 region has 15 residues. V lost 3 bases and J 4 bases, leaving 16 bases between the germline ends. The CDR3 nucleotides are TGCGCCAGCAGCTCCGGGGGTGCGGTAGGCTATGGCTACACCTTC. Its protein is CASSSGGAVGYGYTF.

The chain recombines TRBV30 with TRBJ1-5; the D is unclear. Per germline, CDR1 GTSNPN and CDR2 SVGIG (reference sequence). The V end lost 2 bases, the J end lost 6 bases, and 17 bases lay between the germline ends. There are 15 residues in the CDR3. DNA for the CDR3: TGTGCCTGGAGTTCGCCAAGGGAGGCACTTCAGCCCCAGCATTTT. Translating gives CAWSSPREALQPQHF.

V is TRBV7-9 and J is TRBJ2-7; 9 nucleotides agree with TRBD2. Trimming at V came to 4 bases and at J to 3 bases, leaving 4 bases not matched to a gene. CDR1 and CDR2 (germline): SEHNR, FQNEAQ (reference sequence). CDR3 length: 14 residues. The CDR3 DNA reads TGTGCCAGCAGCTCGACTAGCGGAAGCTACGAGCAGTACTTC. It encodes CASSSTSGSYEQYF. The full variable domain, completed using reference TRBV7-9 and TRBJ2-7, is DTGVSQNPRHKITKRGQNVTFRCDPISEHNRLYWYRQTLGQGPEFLTYFQNEAQLEKSRLLSDRFSAERPKGSFSTLEIQRTEQGDSAMYLCASSSTSGSYEQYFGPGTRLTVT.

The chain's CDR3 is CSVATGGGFNEQFF. For the CDR3, the DNA is TGCAGCGTTGCCACAGGAGGGGGCTTCAATGAGCAGTTCTTC. The V call is TRBV29-1, the J call TRBJ2-1, with a possible D match to TRBD1 (7 bases). From germline, CDR1 is SQVTM and CDR2 ANQGSEA. V was shortened by 4 bases and J by 6 bases, with 16 bases between the two germline ends. The CDR3 length is 14 residues.

CDR3 amino acids: CASSQVRRGSTDTQYF. The CDR3, as DNA: TGTGCCAGCAGCCAAGTGCGACGTGGGAGTACAGATACGCAGTATTTT. The chain couples TRBV14 to TRBJ2-3; D possibly corresponds to TRBD2 (5 bases). The CDR3 is 16 amino acids. Germline V lookup: CDR1 SGHDN, CDR2 FVKESK. Trimming pared 1 base from V and 3 bases from J, leaving 14 bases between.

The V gene is TRBV2, the J gene TRBJ2-2; no clear D gene. This CDR3 has 11 amino acids. V lost 6 bases, J lost 4 bases, and 3 bases lay in between. Germline CDR1 SNHLY, CDR2 FYNNEI. CDR3 DNA sequence: TGTGCCAGCAGGACCACCGGGGAGCTGTTTTTT. Its translation: CASRTTGELFF. Drawing the rest from reference TRBV2 and TRBJ2-2, the complete variable domain is EPEVTQTPSHQVTQMGQEVILRCVPISNHLYFYWYRQILGQKVEFLVSFYNNEISEKSEIFDDQFSVERPDGSNFTLKIRSTKLEDSAMYFCASRTTGELFFGEGSRLTVL.

In the case of this clone: This same CDR3 is encoded by further DNA sequences in the sample. The J gene is TRBJ1-5, the V gene TRBV28; D remains ambiguous. Trimming took off 5 bases at V and 2 bases at J, with 10 bases between the two ends. The CDR3 covers 14 residues. Germline values: CDR1 MDHEN, CDR2 SYDVKM. The CDR3 loop reads CASSPSLGNQPQHF. Here the CDR3 DNA reads TGTGCCAGCAGTCCCTCTCTGGGCAATCAGCCCCAGCATTTT.

This chain joins TRBV5-1 and TRBJ1-5; D not certain. CDR1 is SGHRS, CDR2 YFSETQ, per germline. The CDR3 loop spans 15 amino acids. Trimming pared 0 bases from V and 1 base from J, leaving 8 bases between. The chain's CDR3 is CASSLAGMSNQPQHF. In nucleotides, the CDR3 is TGCGCCAGCAGCTTGGCGGGGATGAGCAATCAGCCCCAGCATTTT.

V gene TRBV25-1 combines with J gene TRBJ1-2; D possibly corresponds to TRBD1 (5 bases). CDR1 and CDR2 from the germline V gene are MGHDK and SYGVNS. V shed 2 bases and J shed 6 bases, with 13 bases lying between them. This CDR3 has 14 amino acids. The CDR3 protein is CASSERGIGHGYTF. The CDR3 coding sequence is TGTGCCAGCAGTGAAAGGGGTATCGGTCATGGCTACACCTTC.

The table lists this clone with a count of one. The rearrangement joins TRBV6-1 to TRBJ1-2, with D possibly matching TRBD1 (6 bases). The germline V gene encodes CDR1 MNHNS and CDR2 SASEGT. V dropped 7 bases and J dropped 8 bases, with 17 bases sitting between them. This CDR3 region has 13 residues. The CDR3 loop is CASTILGANGYTF. In DNA form, the CDR3 reads TGTGCCAGCACGATCTTGGGGGCGAACGGCTACACCTTC.

CDR3 sequence reads: CASSQNGLAGDRADTQYF. CDR3 DNA: TGCGCCAGCAGCCAAAACGGACTAGCGGGAGACCGCGCAGATACGCAGTATTTT. The chain carries TRBV4-3 and TRBJ2-3; the match to TRBD2 covers 13 bases. The V gene end was trimmed by 2 bases and the J gene end by 4 bases; junction bases not matched to a gene: 9. The germline V gene encodes CDR1 LGHNA and CDR2 YSLEER. The CDR3 length is 18 residues.

Worth noting for this clone: Other DNA sequences of this sample code for an identical CDR3. The rearrangement links TRBV5-1 to TRBJ2-3; weak D call: TRBD2 (6 bases). V lost 2 bases, J lost 0 bases, and 7 bases lay in between. The germline V gene encodes CDR1 SGHRS and CDR2 YFSETQ. The CDR3 has 14 amino acids. This CDR3 reads CASSFGTSTDTQYF. CDR3 DNA: TGCGCCAGCAGCTTTGGGACTAGCACAGATACGCAGTATTTT. Using reference TRBV5-1 and TRBJ2-3 for the parts outside the CDR3, the full variable domain is KAGVTQTPRYLIKTRGQQVTLSCSPISGHRSVSWYQQTPGQGLQFLFEYFSETQRNKGNFPGRFSGRQFSNSRSEMNVSTLELGDSALYLCASSFGTSTDTQYFGPGTRLTVL.

This clone was picked up a small number of times. The CDR3 protein is CASSVDPGGQINTEAFF. As DNA, the CDR3 is TGTGCCAGCAGCGTAGACCCGGGGGGGCAGATAAACACTGAAGCTTTCTTT. V usage is TRBV9 and J usage is TRBJ1-1; tentative D call: TRBD1 (6 bases). The CDR3 has 17 residues. The V end was cut by 0 bases, the J end by 2 bases, with 17 bases between. In germline, CDR1 is SGDLS, CDR2 YYNGEE.

The chain has TRBV5-1 and TRBJ1-2; 8 bases map to TRBD1. Germline V gene lookup returns CDR1 SGHRS and CDR2 YFSETQ. The ends lost 0 bases at V and 4 bases at J; junction bases unmatched: 5. This CDR3 comprises 15 residues. CDR3 residues: CASSLDGQGSYGYTF. The CDR3 bases are TGCGCCAGCAGCTTGGACGGACAGGGAAGCTATGGCTACACCTTC.

This chain connects TRBV9 to TRBJ2-1; 7 bases map to TRBD2. This CDR3 has 15 residues. CDR1 and CDR2 from the germline V gene are SGDLS and YYNGEE. The V segment lost 0 bases and the J segment 8 bases; nucleotides outside the gene matches: 8. The CDR3 DNA reads as TGTGCCAGCAGCGTAGGCGGGAGAGGGATGGATGAGCAGTTCTTC. It specifies CASSVGGRGMDEQFF.

This clone was seen a single time. V and J are TRBV2 and TRBJ1-2; D might be TRBD1 (6 bases). CDR3 length equals 14 residues. With 0 bases removed from V and 8 bases from J, the gap between germline ends came to 13 bases. Germline loops: CDR1 SNHLY, CDR2 FYNNEI. The CDR3 region is CASSEAGRGGGYTF. The CDR3 DNA reads as TGTGCCAGCAGTGAAGCGGGCAGGGGAGGCGGCTACACCTTC.